This entry lists 6 T cell receptor beta chains sequenced from one sample in a study of post-analysis software for immune sequencing data. Antigens of these TCRs are unknown. The TCR beta cDNA libraries carried unique molecular identifiers. TCRdb re-called the PCR reads with MiXCR, one entry per CDR3 protein. The table lists roughly 800,000 distinct CDR3 sequences, around 50% of them singletons. Study-wide findings and caveats: Patients carried roughly 5 TRBV segments more frequently than controls did, and TRBV5-6, TRBV5-1 and TRBV20-1 were among them.

The sequencing sample was made of blood. The receptors stem from a girl aged 10 to 17 with multiple sclerosis.

The chain recombines TRBV5-1 with TRBJ2-5; no definite D call. Between the trimmed V and J ends, which lost 2 bases and 1 base, there was a span of 9 bases. The CDR3 length is 14 residues. CDR1 is SGHRS, CDR2 YFSETQ, per germline. CDR3 amino acids: CASSFQVPQETQYF. The CDR3 DNA sequence: TGCGCCAGCAGCTTCCAGGTCCCCCAAGAGACCCAGTACTTC.

This clonotype was picked up a small number of times. The chain employs TRBV18 and TRBJ2-7, with D perhaps being TRBD1 or TRBD2 (5 bases each). V gave up 2 bases and J gave up 3 bases, with 17 bases separating them. CDR1 is KGHSH, CDR2 LQKENI, per germline. CDR3 size: 16 residues. The CDR3 DNA reads as TGTGCCAGCTCACCAAAGGGACCTATCTCGGGCTACGAGCAGTACTTC. This sequence encodes CASSPKGPISGYEQYF.

The chain recombines TRBV4-1 with TRBJ1-6; 7 bases map to TRBD1. Germline trimming cut 1 base from V and 0 bases from J; bases unmatched to any gene: 12. CDR3 length: 20 residues. Germline loops: CDR1 MGHRA, CDR2 YSYEKL. CDR3 in amino acids: CASSQVLLGAGGSYNSPLHF. CDR3 DNA sequence: TGCGCCAGCAGCCAAGTCCTGCTGGGGGCAGGGGGCTCCTATAATTCACCCCTCCACTTT.

This chain links TRBV5-1 with TRBJ1-5; D is unclear. Trimming removed 0 bases from V and 3 bases from J, with 10 bases in between. The CDR3 has 15 residues. Per germline, CDR1 SGHRS and CDR2 YFSETQ. Written as DNA, the CDR3 is TGCGCCAGCAGCTTGGCCCCAGACAACAATCAGCCCCAGCATTTT. This sequence encodes CASSLAPDNNQPQHF.

This clonotype turned up a few times. V is TRBV20-1 and J is TRBJ2-1, with 7 bases aligning to TRBD2. The germline gives CDR1 DFQATT, CDR2 SNEGSKA (reference sequence). J was trimmed by 8 bases and V by 0 bases; bases with no gene match: 7. This CDR3 region has 14 residues. The CDR3 DNA reads TGCAGTGCTAGAGAAGCGGGACCCGTCCATGAGCAGTTCTTC. Amino acids: CSAREAGPVHEQFF.

V usage is TRBV12-3 or TRBV12-4 and J usage is TRBJ2-6, with TRBD1 matching over 7 bases. With V trimmed by 4 bases and J by 0 bases, 9 bases remained unmatched. This CDR3 has 18 amino acids. The CDR3 coding sequence is TGTGCCAGCAGTTCAGAGACAGGGTACCTCTCTGGGGCCAACGTCCTGACTTTC. Its protein is CASSSETGYLSGANVLTF.